Listed here are 17 T cell receptor beta chains from one sample, sequenced in a study of blood T cell repertoires in COVID-19. Clones were sequenced by immunoSEQ multiplex PCR, and TCRdb holds only the in-frame ones, with some missing. This sample has around 160,000 clones, with 80% to 90% found just once. Sequencing was done on a sample of peripheral blood. The receptors originated from a man in his fifties or sixties with acute or convalescent COVID-19.

The rearrangement links TRBV7-8 to TRBJ1-1; maybe TRBD1 (5 bases). Germline CDR1 and CDR2: SGHVS and FQNEAQ. The V gene lost 8 bases and the J gene lost 1 base, with 11 bases spanning the gap. CDR3 length: 13 amino acids. The CDR3 bases are TGTGCCAGCGGGCAGGGCAAGAACACTGAAGCTTTCTTT. Translation: CASGQGKNTEAFF.

The chain is built from TRBV5-1 and TRBJ2-1, with 8 bases matching TRBD1. Unmatched junction bases numbered 9, after V lost 4 bases and J lost 6 bases. The CDR3 loop spans 15 amino acids. Per germline, CDR1 SGHRS and CDR2 YFSETQ. Here the CDR3 reads CASSQDRGEGNEQFF. The CDR3 bases are TGCGCCAGCAGCCAAGACAGGGGTGAGGGCAATGAGCAGTTCTTC.

This rearrangement joins TRBV12-3 or TRBV12-4 to TRBJ2-3; D remains ambiguous. This CDR3 region has 13 residues. The V end lost 5 bases, the J end lost 3 bases, and 9 bases lay between the germline ends. The CDR3 nucleotides are TGTGCCAGCAGTCTACCTTCGACAGATACGCAGTATTTT. Translating it yields CASSLPSTDTQYF.

This chain uses TRBV2 with TRBJ1-1; D not certain. V lost 7 bases, J lost 0 bases, and 9 bases lay in between. The CDR3 runs 13 residues. Germline V lookup: CDR1 SNHLY, CDR2 FYNNEI. CDR3 sequence: CASNPGLNTEAFF. In DNA form, the CDR3 reads TGTGCCAGCAACCCGGGTTTGAACACTGAAGCTTTCTTT.

The chain links TRBV7-8 to TRBJ2-7; D might be TRBD2 (5 bases). V lost 1 base and J lost 7, with 14 bases in between. This CDR3 spans 14 amino acids. CDR1 is SGHVS, CDR2 FQNEAQ, per germline. The CDR3 sequence is CASSLDEIRREQYF. CDR3 bases: TGTGCCAGCAGCTTAGACGAGATAAGGAGGGAGCAGTACTTC.

This chain links TRBV19 with TRBJ2-1; 11 bases align to TRBD2. J gave up 9 bases and V 5 bases, and 15 bases lay outside the gene matches. This CDR3 contains 17 residues. Germline loops: CDR1 LNHDA, CDR2 SQIVND (reference sequence). The CDR3 DNA sequence: TGTGCCAGTAGTCCTCAAGGTAATAGCGGGGGGGCCACTGAGCAGTTCTTC. Translation: CASSPQGNSGGATEQFF.

This chain connects TRBV15 to TRBJ1-2; D is uncertain. Germline V gives CDR1 LNHNV, CDR2 YYDKDF (reference sequence). The CDR3 is 17 residues long. With 0 bases removed from V and 3 bases from J, the gap between germline ends came to 17 bases. CDR3 residues: CATSRDLGGWTDYGYTF. CDR3 DNA sequence: TGTGCCACCAGCAGAGATCTGGGCGGGTGGACTGACTATGGCTACACCTTC.

This chain joins TRBV5-6 and TRBJ1-2; D is possibly TRBD1 (5 bases). V lost 1 base, J lost 1 base, and 8 bases lay in between. CDR3 length: 14 residues. Germline V gene lookup returns CDR1 SGHDT and CDR2 YYEEEE. The CDR3 reads CASSLNRINYGYTF. CDR3 bases: TGTGCCAGCAGCTTGAACAGGATTAACTATGGCTACACCTTC.

The V and J genes are TRBV30 and TRBJ1-2, with unresolved D. The germline V gene encodes CDR1 GTSNPN and CDR2 SVGIG (reference sequence). The V end was cut by 4 bases, the J end by 2 bases, with 11 bases between. CDR3 size: 13 residues. The CDR3 DNA reads as TGTGCCTGGACTAAAAACCGGAACTATGGCTACACCTTC. Translation gives CAWTKNRNYGYTF.

The chain couples TRBV27 to TRBJ1-5; maybe TRBD1 (5 bases). This CDR3 is built from 15 residues. CDR1 is MNHEY, CDR2 SMNVEV, per germline (reference sequence). Trimming took off 7 bases at V and 6 bases at J, with 19 bases between the two ends. CDR3 coding DNA: TGTGCCAGCACTTTCGCTGGAGGGGCGGTTCAGCCCCAGCATTTT. Translation: CASTFAGGAVQPQHF.

The chain has TRBV2 and TRBJ1-2; the match to TRBD1 covers 7 bases. Trimming cost V 4 bases and J 9 bases; bases outside gene matches: 5. The CDR3 totals 12 residues. Germline CDR1 SNHLY, CDR2 FYNNEI. CDR3 amino acids: CASSVTGRSYTF. Here the CDR3 DNA reads TGTGCCAGCAGTGTGACAGGGAGAAGCTACACCTTC.

In its sample, this clone was seen many times. This chain uses TRBV14 with TRBJ1-3; no clear D. CDR1 and CDR2 from the germline V gene are SGHDN and FVKESK. The CDR3 runs to 13 residues. V lost 4 bases and J lost 9, with 13 bases in between. The CDR3 bases are TGTGCCAGCAGCCCCGACTTACCCTCCACCATATATTTT. Encoded protein: CASSPDLPSTIYF.

This clone turned up a few times. CDR3 residues: CASSDSGLAGYNEQFF. In DNA, the CDR3 is TGTGCCAGCAGTGACTCCGGGCTAGCTGGATACAATGAGCAGTTCTTC. This chain joins TRBV6-4 and TRBJ2-1, with a weak D call TRBD2 (5 bases). Trimming took 0 bases from V and 4 from J, leaving 13 bases between them. The length of the CDR3 is 16 residues. Germline values: CDR1 MRHNA, CDR2 SNTAGT.

This chain joins TRBV13 and TRBJ1-2, with D perhaps matching TRBD1 (5 bases). Germline V CDR1 and CDR2: PRHDT, FYEKMQ (reference sequence). Between the trimmed V and J ends, which lost 7 bases and 0 bases, there was a span of 12 bases. The CDR3 runs 14 residues. The CDR3 DNA is TGTGCCAGCAAGGTGCAGGGCGCTAACTATGGCTACACCTTC. It encodes CASKVQGANYGYTF.

The rearrangement uses TRBV13 and TRBJ1-2; perhaps TRBD1 as D (6 bases). Trimming shortened V by 7 bases and J by 5 bases, and 11 bases separated the two germline ends. This CDR3 is built from 12 residues. Germline V lookup: CDR1 PRHDT, CDR2 FYEKMQ (reference sequence). The CDR3 DNA reads as TGTGCCAGCACTGGGGGCGGGTATGGCTACACCTTC. This gives the protein CASTGGGYGYTF. Full variable domain (missing parts from reference TRBV13 and TRBJ1-2): AAGVIQSPRHLIKEKRETATLKCYPIPRHDTVYWYQQGPGQDPQFLISFYEKMQSDKGSIPDRFSAQQFSDYHSELNMSSLELGDSALYFCASTGGGYGYTFGSGTRLTVV.

The chain joins TRBV2 to TRBJ1-1; 7 nucleotides line up with TRBD1. Losses at the gene ends were 6 bases for V and 0 bases for J; bases not matched to a gene: 7. The CDR3 loop spans 15 amino acids. Germline V gives CDR1 SNHLY, CDR2 FYNNEI. As DNA, the CDR3 is TGTGCCAGCAGGGAAACCGGGACAGTGAACACTGAAGCTTTCTTT. As protein: CASRETGTVNTEAFF.

The chain employs TRBV3-1 (or the pseudogene TRBV3-2) and TRBJ2-7; 9 nucleotides line up with TRBD1. This CDR3 comprises 15 residues. J lost 0 bases, V lost 9 bases, and 9 bases had no gene match. Germline CDR1 reads LGHDT; CDR2 reads YNNKEL (reference sequence). The DNA of the CDR3 is TGTGCCAGTCGTGGTCCGGGACAGGGCTCCTACGAGCAGTACTTC. This translates into CASRGPGQGSYEQYF.